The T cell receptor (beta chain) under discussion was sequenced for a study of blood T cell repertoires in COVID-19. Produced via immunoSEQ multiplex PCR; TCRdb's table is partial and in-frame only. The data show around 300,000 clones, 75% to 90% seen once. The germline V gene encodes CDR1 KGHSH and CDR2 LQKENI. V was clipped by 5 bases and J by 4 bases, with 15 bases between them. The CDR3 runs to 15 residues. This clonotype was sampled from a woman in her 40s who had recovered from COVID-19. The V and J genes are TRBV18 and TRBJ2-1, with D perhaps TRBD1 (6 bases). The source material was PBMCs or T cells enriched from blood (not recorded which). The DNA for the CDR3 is TGTGCCAGCTCAGCGAGGGGGACCCGTTACAATGAGCAGTTCTTC. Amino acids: CASSARGTRYNEQFF.